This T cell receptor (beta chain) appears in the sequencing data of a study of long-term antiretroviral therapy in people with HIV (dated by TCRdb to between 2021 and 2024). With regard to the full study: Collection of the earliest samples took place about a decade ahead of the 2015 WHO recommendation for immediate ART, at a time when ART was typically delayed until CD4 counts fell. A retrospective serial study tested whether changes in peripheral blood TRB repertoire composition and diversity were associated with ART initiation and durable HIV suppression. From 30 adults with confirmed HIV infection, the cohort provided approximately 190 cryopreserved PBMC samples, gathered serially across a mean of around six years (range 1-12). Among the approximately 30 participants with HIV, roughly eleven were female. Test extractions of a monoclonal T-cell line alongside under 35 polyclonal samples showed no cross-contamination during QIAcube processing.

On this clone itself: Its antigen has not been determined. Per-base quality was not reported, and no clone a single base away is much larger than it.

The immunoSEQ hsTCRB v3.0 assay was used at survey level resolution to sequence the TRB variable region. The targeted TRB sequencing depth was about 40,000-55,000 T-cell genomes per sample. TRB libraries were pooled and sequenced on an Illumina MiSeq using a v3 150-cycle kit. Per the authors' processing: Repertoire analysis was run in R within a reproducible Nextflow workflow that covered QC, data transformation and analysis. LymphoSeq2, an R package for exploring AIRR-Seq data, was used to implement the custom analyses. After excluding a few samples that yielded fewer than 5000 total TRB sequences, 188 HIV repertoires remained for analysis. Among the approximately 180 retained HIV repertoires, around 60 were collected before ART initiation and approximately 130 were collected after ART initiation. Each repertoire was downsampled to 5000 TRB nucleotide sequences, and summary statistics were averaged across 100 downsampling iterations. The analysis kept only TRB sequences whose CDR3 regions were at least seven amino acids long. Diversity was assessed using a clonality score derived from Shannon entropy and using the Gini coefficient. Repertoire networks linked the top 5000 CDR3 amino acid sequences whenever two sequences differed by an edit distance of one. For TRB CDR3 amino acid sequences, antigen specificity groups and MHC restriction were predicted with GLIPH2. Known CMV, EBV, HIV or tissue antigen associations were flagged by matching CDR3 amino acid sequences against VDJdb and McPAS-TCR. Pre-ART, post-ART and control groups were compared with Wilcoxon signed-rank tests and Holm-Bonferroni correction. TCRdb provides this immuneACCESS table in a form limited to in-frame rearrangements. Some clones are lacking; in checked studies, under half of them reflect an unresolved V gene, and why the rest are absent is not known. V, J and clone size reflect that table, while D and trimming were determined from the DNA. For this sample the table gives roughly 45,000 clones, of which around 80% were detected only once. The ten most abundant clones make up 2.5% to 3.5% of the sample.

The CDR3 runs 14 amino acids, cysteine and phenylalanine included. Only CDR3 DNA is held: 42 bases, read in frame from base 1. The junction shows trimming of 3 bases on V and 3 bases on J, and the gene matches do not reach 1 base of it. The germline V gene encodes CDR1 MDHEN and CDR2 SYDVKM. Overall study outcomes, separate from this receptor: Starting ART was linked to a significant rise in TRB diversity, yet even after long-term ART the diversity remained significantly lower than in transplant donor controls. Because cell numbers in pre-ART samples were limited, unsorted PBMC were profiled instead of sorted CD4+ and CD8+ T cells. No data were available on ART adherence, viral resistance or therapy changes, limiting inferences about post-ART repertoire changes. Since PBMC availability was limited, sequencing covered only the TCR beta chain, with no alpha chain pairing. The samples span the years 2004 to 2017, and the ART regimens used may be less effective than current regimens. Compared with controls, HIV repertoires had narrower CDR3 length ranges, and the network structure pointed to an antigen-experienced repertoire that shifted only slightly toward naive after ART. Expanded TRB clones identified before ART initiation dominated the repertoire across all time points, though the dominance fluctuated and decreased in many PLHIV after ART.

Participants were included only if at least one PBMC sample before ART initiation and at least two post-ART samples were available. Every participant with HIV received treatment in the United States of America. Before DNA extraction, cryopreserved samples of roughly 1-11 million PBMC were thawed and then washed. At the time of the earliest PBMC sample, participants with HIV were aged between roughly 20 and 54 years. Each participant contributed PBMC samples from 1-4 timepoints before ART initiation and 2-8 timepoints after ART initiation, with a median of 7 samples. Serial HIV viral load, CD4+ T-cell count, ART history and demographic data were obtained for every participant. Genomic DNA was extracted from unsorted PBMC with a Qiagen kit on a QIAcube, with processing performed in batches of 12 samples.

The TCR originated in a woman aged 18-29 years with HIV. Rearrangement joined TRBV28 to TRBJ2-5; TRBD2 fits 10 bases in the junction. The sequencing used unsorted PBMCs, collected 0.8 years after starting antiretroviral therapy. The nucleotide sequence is TGTGCCAGCAGTTTGCTAGCGGGAGAAGAGACCCAGTACTTC. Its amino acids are CASSLLAGEETQYF.